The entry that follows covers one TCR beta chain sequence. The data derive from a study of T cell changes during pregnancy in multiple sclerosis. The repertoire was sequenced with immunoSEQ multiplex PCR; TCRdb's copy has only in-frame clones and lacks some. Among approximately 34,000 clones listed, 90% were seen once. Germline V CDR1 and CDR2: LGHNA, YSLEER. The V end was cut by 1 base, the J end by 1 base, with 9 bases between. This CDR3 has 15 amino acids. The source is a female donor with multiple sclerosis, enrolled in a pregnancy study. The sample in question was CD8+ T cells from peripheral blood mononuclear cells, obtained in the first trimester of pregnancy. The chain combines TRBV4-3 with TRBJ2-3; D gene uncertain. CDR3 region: CASSQAAAGTDTQYF. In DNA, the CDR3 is TGCGCCAGCAGCCAAGCGGCGGCGGGCACAGATACGCAGTATTTT.